Listed below are T cell receptor beta chains from one sample, sequenced in a study of graft-versus-host responses after intestinal transplantation. These receptors' antigens are unknown. TCRdb's table, derived via immunoSEQ multiplex PCR, lists solely in-frame clones and lacks some. The sample consists of around 99,000 clones, around 90% of them appearing once. This specimen consisted of unstimulated CD4+ T cells sorted from spleen or lymph node cells, obtained before transplant. The source of these receptors is a human donor who was the organ donor for an intestinal transplant. CDR3s include the opening cysteine and the closing phenylalanine or tryptophan. D genes are given only for firm matches.

CDR3 protein	V gene	J gene	D gene
CASSLARTGRMNTEAFF	TRBV7-9	TRBJ1-1	TRBD1
CASSVNSNQPQHF	TRBV19	TRBJ1-5	NA
CASSPRQGTYGYTF	TRBV7-6	TRBJ1-2	TRBD1
CASTGQLSHGYTF	TRBV6-1	TRBJ1-2	NA
CASSYQADSGNTIYF	TRBV6-5	TRBJ1-3	NA
CASILRTGLAEAFF	TRBV5-1	TRBJ1-1	TRBD1
CASSQGGNLGQDTQYF	TRBV4-1	TRBJ2-3	NA
CASSDRGLTDTQYF	TRBV6-5	TRBJ2-3	TRBD1
CASGAGTGRTDTQYF	TRBV6-5	TRBJ2-3	TRBD1
CSVEPGGDGTGELFF	TRBV29-1	TRBJ2-2	TRBD1
CASSQERGGNYGYTF	TRBV4-2	TRBJ1-2	NA
CASSIYLGQGNGYTF	TRBV19	TRBJ1-2	TRBD1
CASSYEFTEAFF	TRBV7-2	TRBJ1-1	NA
CASSLGPETQYF	TRBV7-6	TRBJ2-5	NA
CASSLAGFTDTQYF	TRBV11-2	TRBJ2-3	NA
CASSYGGTDTQYF	TRBV6-6	TRBJ2-3	NA
CASSPRVRVTGQGHGYTF	TRBV7-2	TRBJ1-2	TRBD1
CASSSGSTGDTEAFF	TRBV6-5	TRBJ1-1	NA
CASSVVGEIRVAGTKKETQYF	TRBV9	TRBJ2-5	NA
CATSGRSGFVVGYTF	TRBV15	TRBJ1-2	NA
CASSRTPEGREQYF	TRBV11-1	TRBJ2-7	NA
CATLTGGIYEQYF	TRBV6-1	TRBJ2-7	TRBD1
CASSGPGAGQPQHF	TRBV2	TRBJ1-5	NA
CAISDRGEQYF	TRBV10-3	TRBJ2-7	NA
CASSLGGQGTYEQYF	TRBV5-5	TRBJ2-7	TRBD1
CASSPYLSSYNEQFF	TRBV5-5	TRBJ2-1	NA
CASSLRAGTASYEQYF	TRBV7-9	TRBJ2-7	NA
CASSLAGTSPYEQYF	TRBV5-1	TRBJ2-7	TRBD2
CASSLTSGSREQYF	TRBV5-1	TRBJ2-7	TRBD2
CASSIDGKNTEAFF	TRBV5-1	TRBJ1-1	NA
CASSFSPLTSGNTGELFF	TRBV5-1	TRBJ2-2	TRBD2
CASSYSRQNYGYTF	TRBV6-6	TRBJ1-2	NA
CASSLVRRGTGLIGNTIYF	TRBV5-6	TRBJ1-3	TRBD1
CASSLADTQYF	TRBV13	TRBJ2-3	NA
CASSSTQGYNSPLHF	TRBV5-5	TRBJ1-6	NA
CASSQDPGPIYEQYF	TRBV4-1	TRBJ2-7	NA
CASSNSALDNEQFF	TRBV11-1	TRBJ2-1	NA
CASTISPTGYPRGKYEQYF	TRBV28	NA	NA
CASSPPQGNYGYTF	TRBV18	TRBJ1-2	NA